This passage covers 4 T cell receptor beta chains from one sample sequenced in a study of blood T cells in healthy people across ages. The authors ran a second PCR of roughly 7 to 11 cycles using a sample-barcoded 5' primer and a J-beta primer mix. TCRdb re-called the 5' RACE reads with MiXCR, one entry per CDR3 protein. The sample records 750,000 to 850,000 distinct CDR3 sequences, approximately 25% being singletons. This sample also appeared in a second study, on T cells of mothers and their children.

The specimen was blood. Source of these receptors: a boy younger than 18 in good health.

This rearrangement joins TRBV7-6 to TRBJ2-1; 13 bases line up with TRBD2. CDR3 length: 17 amino acids. CDR1 and CDR2 (germline): SGHVS, FNYEAQ. J gave up 4 bases and V 1 base, and 4 bases lay outside the gene matches. The CDR3, as DNA: TGTGCCAGCAGCTTAGGGGGACTAGCGGGGATTTACAATGAGCAGTTCTTC. Its translation: CASSLGGLAGIYNEQFF.

As to this clonotype: A junction end diverges from the germline sequence, so it may reflect a read error. The chain has TRBV9 and TRBJ2-7; unclear D gene. CDR1 is SGDLS and CDR2 is YYNGEE in the germline V gene. The CDR3 sequence is 13 residues long. The DNA of the CDR3 is TGTGCCAGCAGCGTAGGAGACGGCTACGAGCAGCACTTC. This sequence encodes CASSVGDGYEQHF.

V is TRBV4-3 and J is TRBJ2-3; D is uncertain. CDR3 length: 15 residues. Trimming removed 0 bases from V and 6 bases from J, with 13 bases in between. Germline CDR1 reads LGHNA; CDR2 reads YSLEER. The CDR3 nucleotides read TGCGCCAGCAGCCAAGAGTGGGTAACTCTGGATACGCAGTATTTT. It encodes CASSQEWVTLDTQYF.

The V call is TRBV19, the J call TRBJ1-2; tentative D call: TRBD1 (6 bases). Germline-derived CDR1 and CDR2 are LNHDA and SQIVND (reference sequence). The CDR3 loop spans 16 amino acids. The V end lost 6 bases, the J end lost 3 bases, and 20 bases lay between the germline ends. The CDR3 DNA reads TGTGCCAGTAGGACTGACAGGCCTCCTGGGGACTATGGCTACACCTTC. This codes for CASRTDRPPGDYGYTF. The full variable domain, with the rest looked up from reference TRBV19 and TRBJ1-2, is DGGITQSPKYLFRKEGQNVTLSCEQNLNHDAMYWYRQDPGQGLRLIYYSQIVNDFQKGDIAEGYSVSREKKESFPLTVTSAQKNPTAFYLCASRTDRPPGDYGYTFGSGTRLTVV.